Sequencing of this TCR beta chain was carried out in a study of patients with pleural tuberculosis. MiXCR was run by TCRdb on the reads, yielding one entry per CDR3 protein. Of under 55,000 distinct CDR3 sequences in the sample, less than 8% were seen once. This CDR3 region has 10 residues. Germline CDR1 reads SQVTM; CDR2 reads ANQGSEA. V shed 1 base and J shed 15 bases, with 10 bases lying between them. The rearrangement uses TRBV29-1 and TRBJ2-1; D remains ambiguous. The TCR originated in a human donor with pleural tuberculosis. The CDR3 DNA is TGCAGCGTTGAAGGGGATAGACGGTTCTTC. As protein: CSVEGDRRFF.